The rows below give T cell receptor beta chains drawn from one sample of a study of blood T cells in healthy people across ages. TCRdb redid the calling of the 5' RACE reads with MiXCR, one entry per CDR3 protein. The sample records fewer than 1,000,000 distinct CDR3 sequences, under 45% being singletons. The sample taken for sequencing was blood. These receptors were collected from a man aged 55 to 69 in good health. CDR3s leave out the opening cysteine and the closing phenylalanine or tryptophan.

v_gene,CDR3aa
TRBV25-1,ASSGTGVSYGYT
TRBV12-3/TRBV12-4,ASSPGTSDEQF
TRBV10-3,AISESGQSGYT
TRBV20-1,SARVFLRSGVQETQY
TRBV7-6,ASSLIKPDTQY
TRBV19,ASSIATDYEQY
TRBV5-1,ASSMTRSSYEQY
TRBV15,ATSRDPGGYT
TRBV6-2/TRBV6-3,ASSPFRAMGVYEQY
TRBV9,ASSGGGQGNEQF
TRBV10-3,APTGAGPIYNEQF
TRBV2,ASRVNGASYGYT
TRBV4-3,ASSQDLLQMRRGKADNEQF
TRBV6-2/TRBV6-3,ASSGGQGGEQF
TRBV29-1,SVGASGGPATYNEQF
TRBV2,ASRTGLAGISYNEQF
TRBV7-6,ASSLTYGNSPLH
TRBV6-1,ASSEIPMPDQPQH
TRBV29-1,SALRTGENEQY
TRBV3-1,ASSQPSGQTLTYEQY